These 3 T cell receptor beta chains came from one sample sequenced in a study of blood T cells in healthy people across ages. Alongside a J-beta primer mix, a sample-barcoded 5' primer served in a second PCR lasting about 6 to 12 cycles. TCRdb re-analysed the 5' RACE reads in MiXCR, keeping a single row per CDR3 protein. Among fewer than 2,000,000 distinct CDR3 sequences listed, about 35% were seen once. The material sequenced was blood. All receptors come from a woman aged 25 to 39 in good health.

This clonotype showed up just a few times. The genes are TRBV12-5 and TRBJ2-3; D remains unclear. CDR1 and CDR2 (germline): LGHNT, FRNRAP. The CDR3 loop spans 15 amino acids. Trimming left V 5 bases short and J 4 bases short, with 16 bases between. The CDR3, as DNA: TGTGCTAGTGGTGCAGGCGTGGTTGGCTCAGATACGCAGTATTTT. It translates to CASGAGVVGSDTQYF.

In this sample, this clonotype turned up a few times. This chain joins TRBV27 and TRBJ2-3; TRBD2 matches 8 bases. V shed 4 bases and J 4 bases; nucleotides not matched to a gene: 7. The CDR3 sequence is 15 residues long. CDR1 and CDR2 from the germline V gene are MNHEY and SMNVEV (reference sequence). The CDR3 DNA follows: TGTGCCAGCAGTTCCTCTAGCGGGTGGGCAGATACGCAGTATTTT. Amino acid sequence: CASSSSSGWADTQYF.

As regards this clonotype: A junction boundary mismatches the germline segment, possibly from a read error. CDR3 sequence reads: CVSSLMSADNEQFF. The CDR3 DNA reads as TGCGTCAGCAGCTTGATGAGTGCAGACAATGAGCAGTTCTTC. V gene TRBV5-1 combines with J gene TRBJ2-1; no firm D call. Germline CDR1 and CDR2: SGHRS and YFSETQ. CDR3 size: 14 residues.